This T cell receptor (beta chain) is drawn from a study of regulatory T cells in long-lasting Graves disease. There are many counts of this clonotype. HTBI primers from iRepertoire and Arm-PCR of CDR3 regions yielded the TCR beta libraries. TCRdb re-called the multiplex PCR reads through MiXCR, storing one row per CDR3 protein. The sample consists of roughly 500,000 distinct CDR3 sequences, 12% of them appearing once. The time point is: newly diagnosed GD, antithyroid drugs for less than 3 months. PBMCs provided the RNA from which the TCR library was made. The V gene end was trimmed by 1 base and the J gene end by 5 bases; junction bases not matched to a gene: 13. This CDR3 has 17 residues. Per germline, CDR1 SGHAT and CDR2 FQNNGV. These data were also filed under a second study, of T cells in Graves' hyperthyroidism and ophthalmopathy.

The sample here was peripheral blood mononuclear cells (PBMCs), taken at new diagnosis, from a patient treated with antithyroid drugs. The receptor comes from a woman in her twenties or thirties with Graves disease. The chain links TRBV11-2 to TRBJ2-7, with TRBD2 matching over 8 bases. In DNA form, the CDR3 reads TGTGCCAGCAGCTTAGGGATGACGGGAGGGCCTGAGGACGAGCAGTACTTC. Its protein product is CASSLGMTGGPEDEQYF.